Following are 25 T cell receptor beta chains from one sample sequenced in a study of cytomegalovirus exposure and HLA in healthy donors. Researchers ran the PCR with 60 Vbeta and 13 Jbeta primers. TCRdb keeps only in-frame clones here, not all; method: immunoSEQ multiplex PCR. The data show 200,000 to 250,000 clones, approximately 80% seen once. Sequenced input: PBMCs. The source of these receptors is a middle-aged man in good health and CMV-seronegative.

This chain links TRBV7-2 with TRBJ2-3; D gene unclear. Germline CDR1 and CDR2: SGHTA and FQGNSA. V dropped 1 base and J dropped 0 bases, with 5 bases sitting between them. This CDR3 has 14 amino acids. CDR3 sequence reads: CASSLGLSTDTQYF. The CDR3, as DNA: TGTGCCAGCAGCTTAGGGCTGAGCACAGATACGCAGTATTTT.

The V gene is TRBV30, the J gene TRBJ2-1, with TRBD2 identical over 9 bases. Unmatched junction bases numbered 6, after V lost 5 bases and J lost 4 bases. Germline V CDR1 and CDR2: GTSNPN, SVGIG (reference sequence). The CDR3 length is 14 residues. The CDR3 bases are TGTGCCTGGGCGGCTAGCGGGATTTACAATGAGCAGTTCTTC. This sequence encodes CAWAASGIYNEQFF. The full variable domain, with the rest looked up from reference TRBV30 and TRBJ2-1, is SQTIHQWPATLVQPVGSPLSLECTVEGTSNPNLYWYRQAAGRGLQLLFYSVGIGQISSEVPQNLSASRPQDRQFILSSKKLLLSDSGFYLCAWAASGIYNEQFFGPGTRLTVL.

The gene calls are TRBV19 and TRBJ2-2, with D possibly TRBD2 on 5 matching bases. This CDR3 has 14 residues. Trimming removed 7 bases from V and 2 bases from J, with 11 bases in between. CDR1 is LNHDA, CDR2 SQIVND, per germline (reference sequence). Here the CDR3 reads CASIGRGNTGELFF. In DNA form, the CDR3 reads TGTGCCAGTATAGGACGGGGAAACACCGGGGAGCTGTTTTTT.

The chain recombines TRBV6-6 with TRBJ1-3; tentatively, D is TRBD1 (5 bases). CDR1 MNHNY and CDR2 SVGAGI come from the germline V gene (reference sequence). This CDR3 spans 13 amino acids. V was shortened by 7 bases and J by 3 bases, with 10 bases between the two germline ends. The CDR3 bases are TGTGCCAGCACCCCGGGGGGTGGAAACACCATATATTTT. Translated, it gives CASTPGGGNTIYF.

This chain uses TRBV28 with TRBJ1-5; TRBD1 aligns across 8 bases. Germline CDR1 is MDHEN and CDR2 is SYDVKM. Losses at the gene ends were 3 bases for V and 2 bases for J; bases not matched to a gene: 6. The CDR3 is made up of 16 amino acids. CDR3 bases: TGTGCCAGCAGTTTCCAGACAGGGGCCGGCAATCAGCCCCAGCATTTT. Its translation is CASSFQTGAGNQPQHF.

The V call is TRBV29-1, the J call TRBJ1-1, with 10 bases that match TRBD1. CDR1 is SQVTM and CDR2 is ANQGSEA in the germline V gene. V shed 4 bases, J shed 1 base, and the junction held 6 bases outside the gene matches. This CDR3 is built from 15 residues. The CDR3 region has the DNA TGCAGCGTTGCCGACAGGGGGCGGAGGAACACTGAAGCTTTCTTT. Translated, it gives CSVADRGRRNTEAFF.

In this sample, this clone turned up once. The CDR3 bases are TGTGCCACCAGCGGTAGCCTTAGCTCGTACGAGCAGTACTTC. Translating it yields CATSGSLSSYEQYF. The chain has TRBV15 and TRBJ2-7, with D uncertain. The CDR3 is made up of 14 amino acids. Germline-derived CDR1 and CDR2 are LNHNV and YYDKDF (reference sequence). Trimming stripped 5 bases from V and 4 bases from J, with 15 bases between.

Remarks on this clone: No DNA is shown, since the ends of the CDR3 on it are uncertain; the CDR3 is the one TCRdb lists. The rearrangement links TRBV21-1 to TRBJ2-1; whether TRBD2, the table's D call, matches the DNA was not checked. TRBV21-1 is shown as a pseudogene. The CDR3 spans 17 amino acids, including both terminal residues. The CDR3 sequence is CASSKARVAGGNNEQFF.

DNA for the CDR3: TGTGCCAGCAGCCTGACTAGCGGGAAAAACGGGGAGCTGTTTTTT. This gives the protein CASSLTSGKNGELFF. The V call is TRBV6-5, the J call TRBJ2-2; 11 nucleotides agree with TRBD2. Germline CDR1 and CDR2: MNHEY and SVGAGI. Unmatched junction bases numbered 7, after V lost 6 bases and J lost 7 bases. CDR3 length equals 15 residues.

The V gene is TRBV2, the J gene TRBJ2-1, with unresolved D. V lost 6 bases and J lost 0, with 12 bases in between. Germline V lookup: CDR1 SNHLY, CDR2 FYNNEI. There are 15 residues in the CDR3. CDR3 loop: CASSPDSYSYNEQFF. The CDR3 DNA is TGTGCCAGCAGCCCCGACTCATACTCCTACAATGAGCAGTTCTTC.

This clone was observed a few times. The gene calls are TRBV18 and TRBJ2-3; D unresolved. The CDR3 loop spans 12 amino acids. Germline V CDR1 and CDR2: KGHSH, LQKENI. V was trimmed by 8 bases and J by 0 bases, leaving 6 bases between them. The CDR3 nucleotides read TGTGCCAGCCAGACTAGCACAGATACGCAGTATTTT. Its translation is CASQTSTDTQYF.

In the case of this clone: The same CDR3 can be traced to other DNA sequences in this sample. The chain combines TRBV29-1 with TRBJ2-1, with D maybe TRBD2 (5 bases). CDR1 is SQVTM and CDR2 is ANQGSEA in the germline V gene. The CDR3 consists of 10 residues. Trimming removed 5 bases from V and 10 bases from J, with 9 bases in between. CDR3 loop: CSVNSGEQFF. In DNA form, the CDR3 reads TGCAGCGTTAATTCGGGGGAGCAGTTCTTC.

The chain is built from TRBV6-1 and TRBJ1-3; 9 bases are a match to TRBD1. Trimming at V came to 2 bases and at J to 2 bases, leaving 7 bases not matched to a gene. CDR1 and CDR2 (germline): MNHNS, SASEGT. The CDR3 totals 17 residues. CDR3 protein: CASSERGTGNTGNTIYF. The DNA of the CDR3 is TGTGCCAGCAGTGAAAGGGGGACAGGGAACACTGGAAACACCATATATTTT.

The J gene is TRBJ2-5, the V gene TRBV7-2; TRBD1 agrees at 7 bases. V lost 6 bases and J lost 4; bases outside the gene matches: 8. The CDR3 is 14 residues long. The germline V gene encodes CDR1 SGHTA and CDR2 FQGNSA. CDR3 sequence reads: CASRPRGRGETQYF. For the CDR3, the DNA is TGTGCCAGCAGACCTAGGGGGCGCGGAGAGACCCAGTACTTC.

V is TRBV2 and J is TRBJ2-3; D is uncertain. This CDR3 has 14 amino acids. The germline CDR1 and CDR2 sequences are SNHLY and FYNNEI. V was clipped by 7 bases and J by 0 bases, with 11 bases between them. CDR3 protein: CASTLAASTDTQYF. The DNA for the CDR3 is TGTGCCAGCACCTTAGCAGCTAGCACAGATACGCAGTATTTT. Together with reference TRBV2 and TRBJ2-3, the CDR3 gives the full variable domain: EPEVTQTPSHQVTQMGQEVILRCVPISNHLYFYWYRQILGQKVEFLVSFYNNEISEKSEIFDDQFSVERPDGSNFTLKIRSTKLEDSAMYFCASTLAASTDTQYFGPGTRLTVL.

The V gene is TRBV7-8, the J gene TRBJ2-7; TRBD1 might be the D (5 bases). The CDR3 sequence is 15 residues long. Germline V gene data show CDR1 as SGHVS and CDR2 as FQNEAQ. Trimming shortened V by 6 bases and J by 1 base, and 16 bases separated the two germline ends. CDR3 nucleotide sequence: TGTGCCAGCAGTTCTATTCTACAGGTTTCCTACGAGCAGTACTTC. It specifies CASSSILQVSYEQYF.

This sequence joins TRBV7-2 and TRBJ1-1; D call uncertain. The V gene's germline CDR1 is SGHTA and CDR2 FQGNSA. V dropped 5 bases and J dropped 1 base, with 14 bases sitting between them. The CDR3 is 15 amino acids. The CDR3 spells CASSPQILPNTEAFF. The CDR3 DNA reads as TGTGCCAGCAGCCCACAGATACTTCCGAACACTGAAGCTTTCTTT.

V gene TRBV19 combines with J gene TRBJ2-1; D may be TRBD1 (6 bases). Deletions cut 6 bases from V and 2 bases from J, with 11 bases between. CDR1 LNHDA and CDR2 SQIVND come from the germline V gene (reference sequence). The CDR3 runs 14 residues. In DNA form, the CDR3 reads TGTGCCAGTAGCCTGAGGACAGCCTACAATGAGCAGTTCTTC. Translation: CASSLRTAYNEQFF.

The gene calls are TRBV4-1 and TRBJ1-5; TRBD1 might be the D (5 bases). The CDR3 runs to 13 residues. The V and J ends lost 5 bases and 5 bases respectively, with 10 bases between them. Germline-derived CDR1 and CDR2 are MGHRA and YSYEKL. CDR3 bases: TGCGCCAGCAGCAGGAGCAGGGATCAGCCCCAGCATTTT. It translates to CASSRSRDQPQHF.

The chain has TRBV27 and TRBJ2-7, with TRBD1 as a possible D gene (5 bases). This CDR3 is 15 amino acids long. Germline CDR1 reads MNHEY; CDR2 reads SMNVEV (reference sequence). V was clipped by 6 bases and J by 5 bases, with 20 bases between them. The CDR3 sequence is CASRGTGTTSNEQYF. The DNA for the CDR3 is TGTGCCAGCAGGGGCACAGGCACTACATCGAACGAGCAGTACTTC.

The J gene is TRBJ1-1, the V gene TRBV27, with D possibly TRBD1 on 5 matching bases. This CDR3 has 15 amino acids. V was shortened by 5 bases and J by 4 bases, with 17 bases between the two germline ends. Germline V gene data show CDR1 as MNHEY and CDR2 as SMNVEV (reference sequence). The CDR3 coding sequence is TGTGCCAGCAGTCCCGCTGGGGCAATGGGCACTGAAGCTTTCTTT. As protein: CASSPAGAMGTEAFF.

The chain links TRBV6-5 to TRBJ2-7, with 9 bases lining up with TRBD1. The CDR3 runs to 12 residues. The germline gives CDR1 MNHEY, CDR2 SVGAGI. Trimming removed 5 bases from V and 6 bases from J; junction bases left unmatched: 2. The CDR3 nucleotides are TGTGCCAGCAGTACAGGGGGCAGCGAGCAGTACTTC. Residues: CASSTGGSEQYF.

In its sample, this clone was seen a few times. The chain has TRBV19 and TRBJ2-1, with 12 positions matching TRBD2. V was pared by 8 bases and J by 4 bases, with 6 bases of the junction left unmatched. In germline, CDR1 is LNHDA, CDR2 SQIVND (reference sequence). The CDR3 runs 15 residues. The CDR3 loop is CASGVLAGGYNEQFF. DNA for the CDR3: TGTGCCAGTGGAGTACTAGCGGGAGGATACAATGAGCAGTTCTTC. Together with reference TRBV19 and TRBJ2-1, the CDR3 gives the full variable domain: DGGITQSPKYLFRKEGQNVTLSCEQNLNHDAMYWYRQDPGQGLRLIYYSQIVNDFQKGDIAEGYSVSREKKESFPLTVTSAQKNPTAFYLCASGVLAGGYNEQFFGPGTRLTVL.

This clone was observed a few times. The V call is TRBV5-6, the J call TRBJ2-5; D uncertain. From germline, CDR1 is SGHDT and CDR2 YYEEEE. This CDR3 has 11 residues. V gave up 4 bases and J gave up 5 bases, with 6 bases separating them. The DNA of the CDR3 is TGTGCCAGCAGCCTGAGGGAGACCCAGTACTTC. This encodes CASSLRETQYF.

The chain joins TRBV5-1 to TRBJ2-5; a weak D match, TRBD2 (6 bases). The CDR3 is 16 amino acids. Trimming left V 2 bases short and J 1 base short, with 15 bases between. CDR1 and CDR2 (germline): SGHRS, YFSETQ. The CDR3 DNA sequence: TGCGCCAGCAGCTTAAGGGCGGGGATCCTCCAAGAGACCCAGTACTTC. Translating it yields CASSLRAGILQETQYF. Filled out from reference TRBV5-1 and TRBJ2-5, the complete variable domain reads KAGVTQTPRYLIKTRGQQVTLSCSPISGHRSVSWYQQTPGQGLQFLFEYFSETQRNKGNFPGRFSGRQFSNSRSEMNVSTLELGDSALYLCASSLRAGILQETQYFGPGTRLLVL.